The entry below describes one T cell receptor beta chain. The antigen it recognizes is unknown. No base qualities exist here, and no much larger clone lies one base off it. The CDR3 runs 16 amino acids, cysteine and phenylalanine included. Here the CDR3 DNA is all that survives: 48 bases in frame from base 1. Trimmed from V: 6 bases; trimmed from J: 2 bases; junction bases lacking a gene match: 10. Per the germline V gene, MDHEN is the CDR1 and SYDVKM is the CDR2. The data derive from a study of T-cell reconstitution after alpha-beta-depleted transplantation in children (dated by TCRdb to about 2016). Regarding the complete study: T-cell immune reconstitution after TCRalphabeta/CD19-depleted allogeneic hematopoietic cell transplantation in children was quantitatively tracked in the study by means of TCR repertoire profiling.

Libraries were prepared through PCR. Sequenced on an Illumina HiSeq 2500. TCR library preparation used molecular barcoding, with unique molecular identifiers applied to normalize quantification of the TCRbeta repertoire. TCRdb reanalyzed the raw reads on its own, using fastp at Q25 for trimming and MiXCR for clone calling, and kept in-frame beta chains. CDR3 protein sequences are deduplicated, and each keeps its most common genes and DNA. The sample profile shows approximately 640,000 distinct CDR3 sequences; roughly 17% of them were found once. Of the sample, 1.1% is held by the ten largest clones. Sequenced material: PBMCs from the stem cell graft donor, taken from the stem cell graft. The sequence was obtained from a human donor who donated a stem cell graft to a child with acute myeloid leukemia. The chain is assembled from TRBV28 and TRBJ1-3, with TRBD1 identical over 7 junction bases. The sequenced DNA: TGTGCCAGCAGCCCCCCTGGGACAGCCCCTGGAAACACCATATATTTT. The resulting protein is CASSPPGTAPGNTIYF.